This T cell receptor (beta chain) was observed in a study of T-cell memory formation after mild COVID-19 (dated by TCRdb to the early 2020s). For context, the study as a whole: TCR sequence clusters from the two donors were largely donor specific. In a couple of donors, T-cell clones that expanded and contracted after mild COVID-19 were followed by sequencing TCRalpha and TCRbeta repertoires longitudinally. Two young, previously healthy adult volunteers, one female and one male, were included in the cohort. Here is what the overall study found, with its caveats: The detection of some responding clones in pre-infection memory suggests that pre-existing cross-reactive memory T cells joined the SARS-CoV-2 response. Clones contracting from day 15 to 85 had balanced CD4/CD8 phenotypes, while a second wave expanding from day 15 to 37 was biased towards CD4+. The study covered only two mild cases, and larger cohorts including severe cases with pre-infection samples were considered necessary. SARS-CoV-2 specificity was not confirmed for the second-wave clones peaking on day 37. Contracting CD4+ clones turned up mainly in the CM and EM memory subsets, whereas EMRA was where CD8+ clones were enriched.

The germline V gene specifies SQVTM as CDR1 and ANQGSEA as CDR2. V is pruned by 6 bases and J by 4 bases, leaving 7 bases of the junction without a gene match. Taken from cysteine to phenylalanine, the CDR3 has 14 residues. Solely the CDR3 DNA is kept, with 42 bases framed from the first base. Ficoll-Paque density gradient centrifugation was the method used to isolate PBMCs. A remark on this clonotype: Its target antigen remains unknown. Per-base quality was not reported, and no clone a single base away is much larger than it.

Instrument used: Illumina NovaSeq 6000. TCRalpha and TCRbeta cDNA libraries were constructed by 5'RACE with constant-segment primers, with sample barcodes and unique molecular identifiers being introduced. Trizol reagent was used to extract RNA from every sample. Library amplification was performed in two PCR steps, and a second sample barcode and Illumina TruSeq adapters were introduced in the second step. The libraries were sequenced on an Illumina NovaSeq using 2 x 150 bp paired-end reads. In the authors' own workflow: The reads were demultiplexed and collapsed into UMI-guided consensus sequences using migec v1.2.7. Using mixcr v2.1.11, UMI consensuses were aligned to TRA and TRB V and J templates and then assembled into clonotypes. A clonotype was counted as expanded or contracted only if both edgeR and NoisET called the change significant, with noise models trained on biological replicates. edgeR calls used a false discovery rate-adjusted p below 0.01 and a log2 fold-change threshold of 1. PCA with hierarchical clustering of max-normalized trajectories of the 1000 most abundant clonotypes was used as exploratory dynamics analysis. Separately sequenced CD4+ and CD8+ repertoires were used to assign a CD4 or CD8 phenotype to each responding clone. In-frame beta chains were kept once TCRdb had trimmed the public reads at Q25 with fastp and called clones with MiXCR. Every CDR3 protein is listed once, alongside the most common genes and DNA of its rows. The V and J calls, along with clone size, are taken from TCRdb and not from the paper's own processing. A total of approximately 150,000 distinct CDR3 sequences appear in this sample, 13% to 15% of them only once. About 14% of the sample comes from the top ten.

This receptor was taken from an adult woman who had mild COVID-19 (a few samples of this study predate the infection). The sample titles of this study are shuffled in the database, so cell type and time point are left out; the donor was told from shared clones. The V gene is TRBV29-1 and the J gene is TRBJ1-1, with TRBD1 identical over 11 junction bases. The sequenced material came from PBMCs or a T cell subset sorted from them (not recorded which). The nucleotides read TGCAGCGTCTGGGACAGGGGGGTGGGCACTGAAGCTTTCTTT. Its coded protein is CSVWDRGVGTEAFF.